A selection of T cell receptor beta chains follows, all from one sample in a study of blood T cells in healthy people across ages. TCRdb redid the calling of the 5' RACE reads with MiXCR, one entry per CDR3 protein. This sample has around 800,000 distinct CDR3 sequences, with around 45% found just once. Sequencing was carried out using blood. The receptors here all came from a man aged 60 to 69 in good health. CDR3s include the opening cysteine and the closing phenylalanine or tryptophan. The order of the fields is V gene, CDR3 length, CDR3 protein.

>TRBV3-1|14
CASSQNVGSYEQYF
>TRBV6-1|13
CASSTRGGDEQFF
>TRBV6-2/TRBV6-3|20
CASRTGAFRDRSRSNSPLHF
>TRBV4-3|14
CASSLTGQGHEQYF
>TRBV6-6|14
CASSYSHDGGTAFF
>TRBV6-1|15
CASSEDRGSSYEQYF
>TRBV7-9|15
CASSLEGTGGSEQYF
>TRBV15|18
CATSRDPMGSTGANVLTF
>TRBV15|20
CATSRGSGGWGTSGANVLTF
>TRBV7-8|15
CASSLAPPGIYGYTF
>TRBV20-1|14
CSAQRGGNTDTQYF
>TRBV30|15
CAWSLHRGSLIEQFF
>TRBV12-3/TRBV12-4|12
CASSPGGDIQYF
>TRBV7-3|14
CASSLIQPPWEQYF
>TRBV20-1|11
CSSGDYYEQYF
>TRBV6-6|14
CASSLDSRGDEQYF
>TRBV4-1|14
CASSQGLPTDTQYF
>TRBV4-3|14
CASSLQGTNSPLHF
>TRBV28|16
CASSIPPRQVWNEQFF
>TRBV18|17
CASSPLRTSGLPDTQYF
>TRBV27|13
CASKGQDAYEQYF
>TRBV4-1|17
CASSQIQHPYSNQPQHF
>TRBV5-1|15
CASSLQGGWGETQYF
>TRBV5-1|14
CASRGQVDNSPLHF
>TRBV6-5|15
CASSYSPAIYNEQFF
>TRBV27|14
CASSIRAVLGEQYF
>TRBV4-1|11
CASEGQEKLFF
>TRBV6-1|12
CASRTVTTEAFF
>TRBV4-1|12
CASSELDTEAFF
>TRBV4-3|13
CASSQDRVGAYTF
>TRBV7-9|15
CASSAPGQGQETQYF
>TRBV3-1|18
CASSQAPAGTSSQETQYF
>TRBV11-2|17
CASSPRTGVPKVNEQFF
>TRBV7-2|15
CASSLARQMNTEAFF
>TRBV7-9|13
CASSTGEEYEQYF
>TRBV5-6|13
CASSSGRGYEQFF
>TRBV27|14
CASSLIRDSGEQYF
>TRBV27|15
CASSLSQGRVYGYTF
>TRBV28|14
CASSFLGTYNEQFF
>TRBV12-3/TRBV12-4|13
CASSLTTGVKQYF
>TRBV29-1|10
CSVDSGVLYF
>TRBV24-1|13
CATAASGNQPQHF
>TRBV7-9|16
CASSFSHKDRNNEQFF
>TRBV10-3|12
CAISESNTEAFF
>TRBV7-2|15
CASSLVKGTNEKLFF
>TRBV9|16
CASSVGGSRAGETQYF
>TRBV2|17
CASRKRDRRSGANVLTF
>TRBV14|15
CASSQDGSRKNIQYF
>TRBV5-1|14
CASSLDRNREKLFF
>TRBV7-2|16
CASNYQGTRNTGELFF
>TRBV24-1|15
CATSDTNRRADTQYF
>TRBV4-1|11
CASSRDGAQYF
>TRBV7-2|16
CASSLALRTYQETQYF